This is a list of T cell receptor beta chains from one sample in a study of T-cell memory formation after mild COVID-19. TCRdb ran MiXCR on the 5' RACE reads and lists one entry per CDR3 protein. This table has around 250,000 distinct CDR3 sequences, 15% to 20% appearing once. The sequencing sample was made of PBMCs or a T cell subset sorted from them (not recorded which). Receptor source: a man aged 18 to 29 who had mild COVID-19 (a few samples of this study predate the infection). Cell type and time point are not known. The CDR3 runs from the conserved cysteine through the conserved F or W. A D gene is named only where the DNA matches it firmly. Where a row states a size, it is once, few, many or the class of an expanded clone; other rows omit it.

V gene	J gene	CDR3 length	D gene	clone size	CDR3 protein	CDR3 DNA
TRBV7-9	TRBJ1-2	14	TRBD1	-	CASSLTQGVYGYTF	TGTGCCAGCAGCTTGACCCAGGGGGTCTATGGCTACACCTTC
TRBV4-3	TRBJ1-1	13	-	many	CASSQEPYTEAFF	TGCGCCAGCAGCCAAGAGCCCTACACTGAAGCTTTCTTT
TRBV7-8	TRBJ1-3	18	-	-	CASSWGDRGLLRGNTIYF	TGTGCCAGCAGCTGGGGGGACCGAGGCCTGCTAAGAGGAAACACCATATATTTT
TRBV12-3/TRBV12-4	TRBJ1-5	14	-	few	CARKVENSNQPQHF	TGTGCCAGAAAAGTGGAGAATAGCAATCAGCCCCAGCATTTT
TRBV14	TRBJ2-1	15	-	-	CASSLAGGPGNEQFF	TGTGCCAGCAGCCTCGCTGGGGGGCCGGGGAATGAGCAGTTCTTC
TRBV5-1	TRBJ1-3	14	TRBD1	-	CASSWTGSGNTIYF	TGCGCCAGCAGCTGGACAGGCTCTGGAAACACCATATATTTT
TRBV28	TRBJ1-4	14	-	once	CASLGWTDNEKLFF	TGTGCCAGCCTTGGTTGGACGGATAATGAAAAACTGTTTTTT
TRBV4-3	TRBJ2-2	15	-	few	CASKGGDPNTGELFF	TGCGCCAGCAAAGGCGGAGATCCGAACACCGGGGAGCTGTTTTTT
TRBV7-8	TRBJ2-5	16	-	few	CASSLLGGKQTETQYF	TGTGCCAGCAGCTTATTGGGGGGCAAGCAAACGGAGACCCAGTACTTC
TRBV7-9	TRBJ2-7	13	-	-	CASSPPPGSEQYF	TGTGCCAGCAGCCCCCCCCCAGGGTCCGAGCAGTACTTC
TRBV6-6	TRBJ1-1	12	-	few	CASSWGDTEAFF	TGTGCCAGCAGTTGGGGGGACACTGAAGCTTTCTTT
TRBV18	TRBJ1-4	17	TRBD1	-	CASSPRGQGARSEKLFF	TGTGCCAGCTCACCACGGGGACAGGGGGCGCGGAGTGAAAAACTGTTTTTT
TRBV7-2	TRBJ2-1	13	-	many	CASSGVPENEQFF	TGTGCCAGCAGCGGGGTTCCGGAGAATGAGCAGTTCTTC
TRBV7-8	TRBJ2-5	12	-	few	CASSGVRETQYF	TGTGCCAGCAGTGGTGTTAGGGAGACCCAGTACTTC
TRBV5-4	TRBJ2-1	15	-	-	CASRPRTVGSDEQFF	TGTGCCAGCAGGCCTCGGACGGTCGGAAGCGATGAGCAGTTCTTC
TRBV4-1	TRBJ1-5	14	-	-	CASSQDSRYQPQHF	TGCGCCAGCAGCCAAGATTCAAGGTATCAGCCCCAGCATTTT
TRBV5-4	TRBJ2-4	13	TRBD2	-	CASSRDGGGIQYF	TGTGCCAGCAGCCGGGACGGGGGGGGCATTCAGTACTTC
TRBV6-5	TRBJ2-2	16	-	many	CASRPVGGRYTGELFF	TGTGCCAGCAGGCCCGTTGGGGGACGGTACACCGGGGAGCTGTTTTTT
TRBV12-3/TRBV12-4	TRBJ1-5	14	-	few	CASSQALRGQPQHF	TGTGCCAGCAGTCAGGCCCTAAGGGGTCAGCCCCAGCATTTT
TRBV7-6	TRBJ2-3	17	TRBD2	few	CASSFVSRGDGTDTQYF	TGTGCCAGCAGCTTTGTGAGCCGGGGGGACGGCACAGATACGCAGTATTTT
TRBV5-1	TRBJ2-1	15	-	-	CASRALGRGRNEQFF	TGCGCCAGCAGGGCTTTGGGCCGGGGGCGAAATGAGCAGTTCTTC
TRBV6-6	TRBJ2-7	14	TRBD1	many	CASSDRGVSYEQYF	TGTGCCAGTTCAGACAGGGGTGTTTCCTACGAGCAGTACTTC
TRBV2	TRBJ1-2	16	-	-	CASSARGIGDTYGYTF	TGTGCCAGCAGCGCGCGGGGAATAGGGGATACCTATGGCTACACCTTC
TRBV12-3/TRBV12-4	TRBJ1-6	10	-	-	CASSARDKVF	TGTGCCAGCAGTGCGCGGGACAAGGTTTTT
TRBV13	TRBJ1-2	14	TRBD1	few	CASSLVQQGFGYTF	TGTGCCAGCAGCTTAGTGCAACAGGGGTTTGGCTACACCTTC
TRBV28	TRBJ1-5	15	TRBD1	few	CASSSRGNSNQPQHF	TGTGCCAGCAGTTCCAGGGGGAATAGCAATCAGCCCCAGCATTTT
TRBV6-6	TRBJ1-2	11	-	-	CASSYQDSEAF	TGTGCCAGCAGTTACCAAGACAGTGAGGCCTTC
TRBV6-1	TRBJ2-2	15	TRBD2	-	CASSVAGDPPGELFF	TGTGCCAGCAGTGTTGCGGGGGACCCCCCCGGGGAGCTGTTTTTT
TRBV28	TRBJ1-6	14	-	-	CASRRSGGGSPLHF	TGTGCCAGCAGGCGGTCGGGTGGGGGGTCACCCCTCCACTTT